Following are 12 T cell receptor beta chains from one sample sequenced in a study of T cell clonality in common variable immunodeficiency. Data came from immunoSEQ multiplex PCR; TCRdb stores just in-frame clones and leaves some out. The sample has 39,000 or so clones, none seen only once. Sequenced material: peripheral blood mononuclear cells. The receptors here all came from a person aged 18 to 70 in good health.

To note about this clone: The DNA ends 3 residues before the CDR3 does, and the rest of the CDR3 is filled in from the germline J gene. V and J are TRBV5-1 and TRBJ2-7; TRBD1 aligns across 7 bases. The CDR3 spans 14 residues. From germline, CDR1 is SGHRS and CDR2 YFSETQ. V lost 5 bases to trimming and J lost 0 bases; unmatched junction nucleotides: 5. CDR3 bases read: TGCGCCAGCAGTTCGGACAGGAGCTCCTACGAG. It yields the protein CASSSDRSSYE. In full, the CDR3 is CASSSDRSSYEQYF.

Concerning this clone itself: The read finishes 3 residues shy of the CDR3 end, and the germline J gene is used to complete it. V and J are TRBV18 and TRBJ1-4; weak D call: TRBD1 (5 bases). There are 17 residues in the CDR3. CDR1 KGHSH and CDR2 LQKENI come from the germline V gene. The CDR3 loop is CASSRVNRNSGANVLFF. The DNA read from the CDR3 is TGTGCCAGCTCACGGGTTAATAGAAACTCTGGGGCCAACGTA.

This clone was seen many times. The CDR3 is cut off 3 residues early in the read; its end comes from the germline J gene. The gene calls are TRBV5-5 and TRBJ1-1; 7 bases are shared with TRBD1. Germline CDR1 is SGHKS and CDR2 is YYEKEE (reference sequence). The CDR3 is 15 amino acids. V dropped 0 bases and J dropped 1; count of bases not matched to a gene: 3. CDR3 DNA (partial): TGTGCCAGCAGCTTGGTGACAGGGTGGAACACTGAA. As protein: CASSLVTGWNTE. The CDR3 reads in full as CASSLVTGWNTEAFF.

This clone came up many times. The missing CDR3 end, 3 residues past where the read stops, is filled in from the germline J gene. The chain combines TRBV7-8 with TRBJ2-2; 9 bases are shared with TRBD1. The CDR3 runs to 17 residues. CDR1 and CDR2 from the germline V gene are SGHVS and FQNEAQ. Trimming took 3 bases from V and 2 from J; bases not matched to a gene: 7. The sequenced CDR3 bases are TGTGCCAGCAGCTTCCCCCGGGACAGGGTTAACACCGGGGAG. It translates to CASSFPRDRVNTGE. The full CDR3 reads CASSFPRDRVNTGELFF.

This clone was seen only a few times. The read ends 3 residues shy of where the CDR3 ends; the end is completed using the germline J gene. This chain uses TRBV18 with TRBJ2-1; TRBD2 matches 7 bases. Trimming at V came to 3 bases and at J to 9 bases, leaving 5 bases not matched to a gene. Germline V gene sequence: CDR1 KGHSH, CDR2 LQKENI. The CDR3 length is 13 residues. The DNA read from the CDR3 is TGTGCCAGCTCACCTACTAGGGAGGGTGAG. This codes for CASSPTREGE. The full CDR3 sequence reads CASSPTREGEQFF.

At least ten counts were recorded for this clone. From the germline J gene comes the end of the CDR3, since the read stops 3 residues before it. The chain combines TRBV20-1 with TRBJ2-1, with 14 bases identical to TRBD2. Germline CDR1 reads DFQATT; CDR2 reads SNEGSKA (reference sequence). J lost 5 bases, V lost 7 bases, and 4 bases had no gene match. The CDR3 is made up of 14 amino acids. CDR3 loop: CSGTSGRKNNEQFF. The DNA read from the CDR3 is TGCAGTGGGACTAGCGGGAGGAAGAACAATGAG.

This clone was recorded many times. The read ends 3 residues early relative to the CDR3; the germline J gene fills the gap. The gene calls are TRBV7-8 and TRBJ1-4; the match to TRBD1 covers 9 bases. The V gene end was trimmed by 1 base and the J gene end by 7 bases; junction bases not matched to a gene: 7. Germline CDR1 reads SGHVS; CDR2 reads FQNEAQ. This CDR3 region has 16 residues. Partial CDR3 DNA: TGTGCCAGCAGCTTAGGCCAGACAGGGGGGGGTGAAAAA. Translation: CASSLGQTGGGEK. In full, the CDR3 is CASSLGQTGGGEKLFF.

This clone was detected ten times or more. This CDR3 reads CASSSGISIPHQETQYF. The part of the CDR3 DNA that was read is TGTGCCAGTAGTAGCGGGATCTCCATTCCCCACCAAGAGACC. The chain is built from TRBV19 and TRBJ2-5; a weak D match, TRBD2 (6 bases). The read ends 3 residues before the CDR3 terminus; that terminus is restored from the germline J gene. The length of the CDR3 is 17 residues. V gave up 4 bases and J gave up 0 bases, with 18 bases separating them. The germline V gene encodes CDR1 LNHDA and CDR2 SQIVND (reference sequence).

This clone occurred many times. From the germline J gene comes the end of the CDR3, since the read stops 3 residues before it. V gene TRBV11-2 combines with J gene TRBJ2-4, with D unresolved. Germline lookup yields CDR1 SGHAT and CDR2 FQNNGV. This CDR3 region has 11 residues. The covered CDR3 bases are TGTGCCAGCAGCTTAGCAGAGGCT. This sequence encodes CASSLAEA. The whole CDR3 sequence is CASSLAEAQYF.

This clone occurred many times. The read comes to an end 3 residues before the CDR3 does, leaving the germline J gene to fill in the end. The V gene is TRBV6-1, the J gene TRBJ2-7, with 9 positions matching TRBD1. Germline-derived CDR1 and CDR2 are MNHNS and SASEGT. The CDR3 length is 14 residues. V lost 2 bases, J lost 6 bases, and 5 bases stayed unmatched. Incomplete CDR3 DNA: TGTGCCAGCAGTGAAATGGGACAGGGATCCGAG. Its protein is CASSEMGQGSE. The entire CDR3 protein reads CASSEMGQGSEQYF.

Details on this clone: The DNA ends 3 residues before the CDR3 does, and the rest of the CDR3 is filled in from the germline J gene. The V call is TRBV5-1, the J call TRBJ2-7; a weak D match, TRBD1 (5 bases). V lost 2 bases and J 4 bases, leaving 13 bases between the germline ends. In germline, CDR1 is SGHRS, CDR2 YFSETQ. The CDR3 sequence is 14 residues long. The CDR3 protein is CASSFNWGEYEQYF. Partial CDR3 DNA: TGCGCCAGCAGCTTTAATTGGGGCGAATACGAG.

This clone appeared many times. The CDR3 end falls 3 residues outside the read, so it is completed with the germline J gene. This sequence joins TRBV29-1 and TRBJ2-5; D possibly corresponds to TRBD2 (5 bases). The V gene's germline CDR1 is SQVTM and CDR2 ANQGSEA. The CDR3 runs 12 residues. V dropped 3 bases and J dropped 0 bases, with 5 bases sitting between them. Incomplete CDR3 DNA: TGCAGCGTTGAGACTAACCAAGAGACC. The encoded protein is CSVETNQET. In full, the CDR3 reads CSVETNQETQYF.